These 23 T cell receptor beta chains were sequenced from one sample in a study of T cells in Graves' hyperthyroidism and ophthalmopathy. TCR beta CDR3 regions were amplified from RNA transcripts. HTBI primers were used for first-round RT-PCR of the TCR CDR3. Via MiXCR, TCRdb re-called the multiplex PCR reads, giving one row per CDR3 protein. The sample includes over 500,000 distinct CDR3 sequences, about 16% of them seen just once. The specimen sequenced was blood. These receptors were obtained from a woman aged 25 to 45 with Graves' ophthalmopathy.

The genes are TRBV6-6 and TRBJ2-1; 9 bases line up with TRBD2. V dropped 0 bases and J dropped 4; count of bases not matched to a gene: 7. The CDR3 runs to 17 residues. From germline, CDR1 is MNHNY and CDR2 SVGAGI (reference sequence). In DNA, the CDR3 is TGTGCCAGCAGTTACTCGATGGCCCTAGCGGGGTACAATGAGCAGTTCTTC. It is translated as CASSYSMALAGYNEQFF.

This clonotype was counted many times. The rearrangement uses TRBV5-1 and TRBJ1-1; the D is unclear. V was clipped by 0 bases and J by 4 bases, with 7 bases between them. The germline V gene encodes CDR1 SGHRS and CDR2 YFSETQ. The CDR3 length is 13 residues. The CDR3 bases are TGCGCCAGCAGCTTGGCTGTCGGCACTGAAGCTTTCTTT. It is translated as CASSLAVGTEAFF.

The chain recombines TRBV11-3 with TRBJ2-1, with D possibly being TRBD2 (6 bases). The V end lost 1 base, the J end lost 0 bases, and 13 bases lay between the germline ends. The germline gives CDR1 SGHNT, CDR2 YENEEA. This CDR3 is 17 amino acids long. The CDR3 region has the DNA TGTGCCAGCAGCTTAGGCGGGGCTGTAAGCTCCTACAATGAGCAGTTCTTC. Translating it yields CASSLGGAVSSYNEQFF.

On this clonotype itself: One end of the junction does not line up with germline, which may come from a read error. The chain carries TRBV7-9 and TRBJ1-1; D might be TRBD1 (5 bases). The CDR3 contains 20 residues. Per germline, CDR1 SEHNR and CDR2 FQNEAQ (reference sequence). The CDR3 loop is CASSLDFSGREWELNPEAFF. The CDR3 nucleotides read TGTGCCAGCAGCTTAGATTTTTCGGGGCGGGAGTGGGAGTTGAACCCTGAAGCTTTCTTT.

As concerns this clonotype: Relative to the germline gene, one junction end is altered; a read error may explain this. The V and J genes are TRBV19 and TRBJ1-1, with D possibly TRBD1 on 5 matching bases. Germline lookup yields CDR1 LNHDA and CDR2 SQIVND (reference sequence). The CDR3 spans 14 residues. The DNA for the CDR3 is TGTGCCAGTAGACCGGGACGGTCGGGCACTGAAGCTCTCTTT. This translates into CASRPGRSGTEALF.

The J gene is TRBJ1-6, the V gene TRBV7-9; D remains ambiguous. The germline V and J ends were trimmed by 5 bases and 0 bases, with 14 bases remaining between them. CDR1 is SEHNR and CDR2 is FQNEAQ in the germline V gene (reference sequence). This CDR3 is 17 amino acids long. CDR3 amino acids: CASSRGGGSSYNSPLHF. The CDR3 nucleotides are TGTGCCAGCAGCCGAGGTGGCGGTAGCTCCTATAATTCACCCCTCCACTTT.

This clonotype has just a few counts. CDR3 loop: CASSLIAGGYTGELFF. The CDR3 DNA sequence: TGCGCCAGCAGCCTTATAGCGGGAGGGTACACCGGGGAGCTGTTTTTT. The chain combines TRBV4-3 with TRBJ2-2, with 11 nucleotides matching TRBD2. The CDR3 extends over 16 amino acids. The V gene end was trimmed by 4 bases and the J gene end by 3 bases; junction bases not matched to a gene: 4. In germline, CDR1 is LGHNA, CDR2 YSLEER.

This clonotype was found many times. V usage is TRBV7-3 and J usage is TRBJ2-1, with 7 bases that match TRBD1. Looked up from germline, CDR1 is SGHTA and CDR2 is FQGTGA. The CDR3 has 15 amino acids. V shed 5 bases and J 5 bases; nucleotides not matched to a gene: 9. CDR3 region: CASSGTDRVNNEQFF. The DNA for the CDR3 is TGTGCCAGCAGCGGAACCGACAGGGTGAACAATGAGCAGTTCTTC.

This clonotype came up many times. The chain joins TRBV11-2 to TRBJ2-1, with 9 bases identical to TRBD2. Losses at the gene ends were 3 bases for V and 4 bases for J; bases not matched to a gene: 10. The CDR3 consists of 17 residues. Germline V lookup: CDR1 SGHAT, CDR2 FQNNGV. In DNA, the CDR3 is TGTGCCAGCAGCTTCATAGGTAGCGGGAGCCAGTACAATGAGCAGTTCTTC. This sequence encodes CASSFIGSGSQYNEQFF.

This clonotype occurred many times. This chain joins TRBV5-1 and TRBJ1-1; D ambiguous. Per the germline V gene, CDR1 is SGHRS and CDR2 is YFSETQ. The CDR3 contains 12 residues. Trimming took off 9 bases at V and 3 bases at J, with 12 bases between the two ends. CDR3: CATRVGDTEAFF. CDR3 nucleotides: TGCGCCACCCGAGTTGGAGACACTGAAGCTTTCTTT.

This clonotype was seen repeatedly, ten times or more. This chain links TRBV7-2 with TRBJ2-5, with TRBD2 matching over 12 bases. This CDR3 is built from 17 residues. V lost 5 bases, J lost 5 bases, and 12 bases stayed unmatched. In germline, CDR1 is SGHTA, CDR2 FQGNSA. The CDR3 DNA follows: TGTGCCAGCAGCCCGGGACTAGCGGGCCACGTTACCGAGACCCAGTACTTC. Encoded protein: CASSPGLAGHVTETQYF.

The CDR3 sequence is CASSFLGGRGYRQPQHF. CDR3 sequence (DNA): TGTGCCAGCAGTTTTTTAGGGGGCAGGGGTTATCGTCAGCCCCAGCATTTT. The V call is TRBV28, the J call TRBJ1-5; 7 bases are a match to TRBD1. Germline V lookup: CDR1 MDHEN, CDR2 SYDVKM. This CDR3 contains 17 residues. Losses at the gene ends were 3 bases for V and 6 bases for J; bases not matched to a gene: 14.

A few counts support this clonotype. The chain couples TRBV29-1 to TRBJ1-3, with D possibly being TRBD1 (5 bases). CDR1 and CDR2 from the germline V gene are SQVTM and ANQGSEA. V was cut by 6 bases and J by 2 bases, with 11 bases left in between. This CDR3 comprises 13 residues. DNA of the CDR3: TGCAGCGTCGGACAAGGGACTGGAAACACCATATATTTT. The encoded protein is CSVGQGTGNTIYF.

This clonotype has ten or more counts. The V gene is TRBV7-9, the J gene TRBJ2-2; possible D gene TRBD1, 6 bases. Germline CDR1 and CDR2: SEHNR and FQNEAQ (reference sequence). Trimming took 10 bases from V and 4 from J, leaving 19 bases between them. This CDR3 has 15 residues. The CDR3 region has the DNA TGTGCCACCCGAGCTGTGCAGGGGAGCACCGGGGAGCTGTTTTTT. Its protein is CATRAVQGSTGELFF.

CDR3 protein: CSARPRTGATPNYGYTF. The CDR3 DNA reads as TGCAGTGCTAGACCTCGGACAGGGGCTACTCCAAACTATGGCTACACCTTC. The chain couples TRBV20-1 to TRBJ1-2, with TRBD1 matching over 9 bases. The trim removed 2 bases at V and 2 bases at J, leaving 12 bases unmatched. Germline V gene data show CDR1 as DFQATT and CDR2 as SNEGSKA (reference sequence). This CDR3 comprises 17 residues.

V gene TRBV3-1 combines with J gene TRBJ2-7; D may be TRBD2 (5 bases). CDR1 is LGHDT and CDR2 is YNNKEL in the germline V gene (reference sequence). CDR3 length: 16 residues. Deletions cut 1 base from V and 3 bases from J, with 16 bases between. In DNA form, the CDR3 reads TGTGCCAGCAGCCAAGCCCGGATGGGAGTAAGCTACGAGCAGTACTTC. It is translated as CASSQARMGVSYEQYF.

Points on this clonotype: A read error is possible here, since a much larger clone lies one base away. This chain connects TRBV7-2 to TRBJ2-4; D is tentatively TRBD1 or TRBD2 (5 bases each). The CDR3 covers 16 residues. The germline V gene has CDR1 SGHTA and CDR2 FQGNSA. The V gene lost 4 bases and the J gene lost 3 bases, with 16 bases spanning the gap. CDR3 coding DNA: TGTGCCAGCAGCTCAGAGGGCAGGGCGGTCAAAAACATTCAGTACTTC. The encoded protein is CASSSEGRAVKNIQYF.

The rearrangement uses TRBV6-5 and TRBJ2-1; 15 bases are shared with TRBD2. The CDR3 sequence is 19 residues long. Germline lookup yields CDR1 MNHEY and CDR2 SVGAGI. Trimming cost V 2 bases and J 6 bases; bases outside gene matches: 11. The CDR3 coding sequence is TGTGCCAGCAGTTACAGGATGGGACTAGCGGGAGGCCCTAGCAATGAGCAGTTCTTC. Translated, it gives CASSYRMGLAGGPSNEQFF.

The rearrangement uses TRBV5-1 and TRBJ2-2; a weak D match, TRBD2 (5 bases). The CDR3 length is 12 residues. Looked up from germline, CDR1 is SGHRS and CDR2 is YFSETQ. V was shortened by 6 bases and J by 9 bases, with 12 bases between the two germline ends. For the CDR3, the DNA is TGCGCCAGCATGGAGGAGAACCGGGAGCTGTTTTTT. Its translation is CASMEENRELFF.

There are a few counts of this clonotype. The chain carries TRBV11-2 and TRBJ2-5; the match to TRBD1 covers 12 bases. Losses at the gene ends were 5 bases for V and 2 bases for J; bases not matched to a gene: 15. Germline V lookup: CDR1 SGHAT, CDR2 FQNNGV. CDR3 length: 19 residues. CDR3 sequence: CASSLGRPGQGATQETQYF. As DNA, the CDR3 is TGTGCCAGCAGCCTAGGTCGTCCGGGACAGGGGGCCACTCAAGAGACCCAGTACTTC.

In its sample, this clonotype was seen a few times. At one end, the junction sequence differs from germline, possibly due to a read error. The chain is built from TRBV7-9 and TRBJ2-7; 12 nucleotides line up with TRBD2. Germline CDR1 is SEHNR and CDR2 is FQNEAQ (reference sequence). This CDR3 region has 15 residues. The CDR3 reads CANSPQLAGGHEQYF. The CDR3 bases are TGTGCCAACAGCCCCCAACTAGCGGGAGGCCACGAGCAGTACTTC.

Only a few counts were recorded for this clonotype. CDR3 in amino acids: CASSYPEPGQNRWTGELFF. CDR3 DNA sequence: TGTGCCAGCAGTTACCCGGAACCGGGACAAAACCGTTGGACCGGGGAGCTGTTTTTT. J is TRBJ2-2 and V is TRBV6-2 or TRBV6-3, with D maybe TRBD1 (6 bases). CDR3 size: 19 residues. Germline CDR1 and CDR2: MNHEY and SVGEGT. The V end lost 2 bases, the J end lost 5 bases, and 24 bases lay between the germline ends.

The chain joins TRBV7-2 to TRBJ2-2; tentative D call: TRBD1 (6 bases). From germline, CDR1 is SGHTA and CDR2 FQGNSA. V was clipped by 5 bases and J by 5 bases, with 15 bases between them. This CDR3 is built from 15 residues. As DNA, the CDR3 is TGTGCCAGCAGCCGGGACCTCCAGGGGACCGGGGAGCTGTTTTTT. Translation: CASSRDLQGTGELFF. Drawing the rest from reference TRBV7-2 and TRBJ2-2, the complete variable domain is GAGVSQSPSNKVTEKGKDVELRCDPISGHTALYWYRQSLGQGLEFLIYFQGNSAPDKSGLPSDRFSAERTGGSVSTLTIQRTQQEDSAVYLCASSRDLQGTGELFFGEGSRLTVL.